The 14 T cell receptor beta chains given below trace back to one sample, sequenced in a study of T cell responses to AZD1222 COVID-19 vaccine. Using immunoSEQ multiplex PCR, the repertoire was profiled, and TCRdb retains in-frame clones only, with some absent. Counted here are 80,000 to 130,000 clones, 85% to 90% occurring once; the ten biggest clones make up over 15%. Sequences were derived from peripheral blood, sampled on day 0 of AZD1222 vaccination. The receptors here all came from an adult in good health.

This clone was observed a few times. V and J are TRBV14 and TRBJ2-5, with a weak D call TRBD2 (7 bases). Germline V gene lookup returns CDR1 SGHDN and CDR2 FVKESK. CDR3 length: 16 residues. V was pared by 4 bases and J by 5 bases, with 20 bases between. CDR3 in DNA: TGTGCCAGCAGCCGGACCGGAGGGGGGGCCTCCGAGACCCAGTACTTC. It yields the protein CASSRTGGGASETQYF.

The rearrangement uses TRBV5-8 and TRBJ2-1; D is unclear. Germline values: CDR1 SGHTS, CDR2 YDEGEE. The CDR3 consists of 14 residues. V dropped 4 bases and J dropped 6 bases, with 14 bases sitting between them. CDR3 in amino acids: CASSPYRHANEQFF. The DNA of the CDR3 is TGTGCCAGCAGCCCTTACCGGCATGCCAATGAGCAGTTCTTC.

This chain joins TRBV10-2 and TRBJ2-3; D ambiguous. Trimming cost V 4 bases and J 4 bases, with 6 bases left between them. This CDR3 is 12 amino acids long. In germline, CDR1 is WSHSY, CDR2 SAAADI. CDR3 region: CASSVIADTQYF. The DNA for the CDR3 is TGCGCCAGCAGTGTTATAGCAGATACGCAGTATTTT.

This chain links TRBV18 with TRBJ1-2; TRBD1 might be the D (6 bases). The length of the CDR3 is 13 residues. The V gene lost 2 bases and the J gene lost 8 bases, with 12 bases spanning the gap. Germline lookup yields CDR1 KGHSH and CDR2 LQKENI. The CDR3 sequence is CASSPTDRYGYTF. Written as DNA, the CDR3 is TGTGCCAGCTCACCAACGGACAGATACGGCTACACCTTC.

This clone was counted once. One junction end does not reproduce the germline sequence, and a read error may be involved. This chain uses TRBV7-8 with TRBJ2-3; unclear D gene. The CDR3 runs to 12 residues. Germline V gene lookup returns CDR1 SGHVS and CDR2 FQNEAQ. The CDR3 bases are TGTGCCAGCAGCTTAGATACAGAAACGCAGTATTTT. This sequence encodes CASSLDTETQYF.

This chain joins TRBV6-1 and TRBJ2-3, with D perhaps TRBD2 (6 bases). The CDR3 is made up of 14 amino acids. Germline V lookup: CDR1 MNHNS, CDR2 SASEGT. V lost 2 bases and J lost 3, with 9 bases in between. CDR3 sequence reads: CASSEYRGTDTQYF. As DNA, the CDR3 is TGTGCCAGCAGTGAATATCGGGGGACAGATACGCAGTATTTT.

As regards this clone: A much larger clone lies a single base off, so this may be a read error. Distinct nucleotide sequences in the sample also encode this CDR3. The J gene is TRBJ1-1, the V gene TRBV9, with D maybe TRBD1 (5 bases). Per germline, CDR1 SGDLS and CDR2 YYNGEE. The CDR3 contains 15 residues. The CDR3 sequence: CASSVEPGKNTEAFF. CDR3 nucleotide sequence: TGTGCCAGTAGCGTAGAGCCAGGGAAGAACACTGAAGCTTTCTTT.

The V and J genes are TRBV6-5 and TRBJ2-2; 8 bases are a match to TRBD2. V shed 5 bases, J shed 9 bases, and the junction held 5 bases outside the gene matches. CDR1 MNHEY and CDR2 SVGAGI come from the germline V gene. The CDR3 has 13 amino acids. CDR3 DNA: TGTGCCAGCAGTCCCCGGGGGGGGCGGGAGCTGTTTTTT. It translates to CASSPRGGRELFF.

The chain has TRBV4-2 and TRBJ2-2, with a possible D match to TRBD1 (5 bases). The CDR3 has 15 residues. Trimming left V 1 base short and J 2 bases short, with 8 bases between. The V gene's germline CDR1 is LGHNA and CDR2 YNFKEQ. The CDR3 coding sequence is TGTGCCAGCAGCCAAGCAGGGCCTAACACCGGGGAGCTGTTTTTT. This translates into CASSQAGPNTGELFF.

The V call is TRBV4-2, the J call TRBJ1-5, with 10 bases aligning to TRBD1. V shed 2 bases, J shed 7 bases, and the junction held 5 bases outside the gene matches. CDR3 length: 15 amino acids. Germline CDR1 and CDR2: LGHNA and YNFKEQ. CDR3 protein: CASSQSGTGDQPQHF. The DNA of the CDR3 is TGTGCCAGCAGCCAATCCGGGACAGGGGACCAGCCCCAGCATTTT.

The chain couples TRBV6-5 to TRBJ1-6; TRBD1 might be the D (5 bases). V was pared by 6 bases and J by 10 bases, with 13 bases between. The CDR3 length is 13 residues. The germline V gene encodes CDR1 MNHEY and CDR2 SVGAGI. The CDR3 protein is CASSIDGTSPLHF. CDR3 DNA sequence: TGTGCCAGCAGCATCGACGGGACCTCACCCCTCCACTTT.

The DNA of the CDR3 is TGTGCCAGCAGTTCCGGGACTAGCCACGAGCAGTACTTC. Translating gives CASSSGTSHEQYF. The chain recombines TRBV28 with TRBJ2-7, with TRBD2 matching over 9 bases. The J segment lost 5 bases and the V segment lost 4 bases, leaving 3 bases of the junction unmatched. This CDR3 is built from 13 residues. Germline CDR1 MDHEN, CDR2 SYDVKM.

V is TRBV6-5 and J is TRBJ1-1, with TRBD1 matching 10 bases. The ends lost 6 bases at V and 6 bases at J; junction bases unmatched: 7. The CDR3 consists of 14 residues. Germline loops: CDR1 MNHEY, CDR2 SVGAGI. CDR3 DNA sequence: TGTGCCAGCAGAACGACAGGGGGCTTGGCTGAAGCTTTCTTT. This encodes CASRTTGGLAEAFF.

This chain joins TRBV5-1 and TRBJ2-7; 14 bases line up with TRBD2. The CDR3 is 16 residues long. J was trimmed by 0 bases and V by 2 bases; bases with no gene match: 1. The germline CDR1 and CDR2 sequences are SGHRS and YFSETQ. The CDR3 here is CASSFGLAGGSYEQYF. CDR3 nucleotides: TGCGCCAGCAGCTTTGGACTAGCGGGAGGCTCCTACGAGCAGTACTTC.